A single sample gave rise to the 21 T cell receptor beta chains below, sequenced in a study of blood T cell repertoires in COVID-19. Only in-frame clones appear in the TCRdb table, and some are missing; sequencing was by immunoSEQ multiplex PCR. The sample yields about 160,000 clones, over 85% seen once. The sequenced material came from peripheral blood. These receptors were taken from a woman aged 45-59 years with acute or convalescent COVID-19.

The chain is built from TRBV19 and TRBJ2-3; 8 bases agree with TRBD1. V trimming: 5 bases; J trimming: 2 bases; junction bases outside the gene matches: 6. CDR1 LNHDA and CDR2 SQIVND come from the germline V gene (reference sequence). The CDR3 runs to 15 residues. The CDR3 bases are TGTGCCAGTAGTCGCAGGGGGCAGTTCACAGATACGCAGTATTTT. Amino acid sequence: CASSRRGQFTDTQYF.

The genes are TRBV6-5 and TRBJ2-3; no definite D call. V lost 2 bases and J 1 base, leaving 13 bases between the germline ends. CDR1 MNHEY and CDR2 SVGAGI come from the germline V gene. This CDR3 has 16 amino acids. The CDR3 region has the DNA TGTGCCAGCAGTTACGCACCGTATCGGGGCACAGATACGCAGTATTTT. This sequence encodes CASSYAPYRGTDTQYF.

This clone was counted a single time. The chain has TRBV7-6 and TRBJ1-4, with D uncertain. CDR3 size: 14 residues. Trimming pared 2 bases from V and 12 bases from J, leaving 16 bases between. Germline V gene data show CDR1 as SGHVS and CDR2 as FNYEAQ. The CDR3 region is CASSLRAGPGELFF. CDR3 bases: TGTGCCAGCAGCTTAAGGGCGGGCCCCGGGGAACTGTTTTTT.

The chain joins TRBV11-2 to TRBJ2-5, with D perhaps TRBD2 (6 bases). V was trimmed by 5 bases and J by 5 bases, leaving 12 bases between them. Germline V lookup: CDR1 SGHAT, CDR2 FQNNGV. The CDR3 has 13 amino acids. CDR3 loop: CASSLGAGETQYF. The CDR3 DNA reads TGTGCCAGCAGCCTAGGGGCGGGGGAGACCCAGTACTTC. Drawing the rest from reference TRBV11-2 and TRBJ2-5, the complete variable domain is EAGVAQSPRYKIIEKRQSVAFWCNPISGHATLYWYQQILGQGPKLLIQFQNNGVVDDSQLPKDRFSAERLKGVDSTLKIQPAKLEDSAVYLCASSLGAGETQYFGPGTRLLVL.

The rearrangement links TRBV10-3 to TRBJ2-1, with D hard to call. Trimming took 0 bases from V and 8 from J, leaving 5 bases between them. CDR3 length equals 12 residues. Germline CDR1 reads ENHRY; CDR2 reads SYGVKD. For the CDR3, the DNA is TGTGCCATCAGTGAGTCCCCCGATGAGCAGTTCTTC. The encoded protein is CAISESPDEQFF.

V and J are TRBV10-2 and TRBJ2-7, with 7 bases matching TRBD1. Unmatched junction bases numbered 11, after V lost 7 bases and J lost 5 bases. CDR3 length: 14 residues. Germline values: CDR1 WSHSY, CDR2 SAAADI. CDR3 region: CASTLDRLRNEQYF. The CDR3 DNA reads TGCGCCAGCACCTTGGACAGGTTGAGAAACGAGCAGTACTTC.

The rearrangement joins TRBV6-5 to TRBJ2-7, with D possibly being TRBD1 (6 bases). The germline V gene encodes CDR1 MNHEY and CDR2 SVGAGI. Trimming removed 7 bases at V and 3 bases at J, with 13 bases between. This CDR3 is 13 amino acids long. CDR3 sequence reads: CASKGYRDYEQYF. The CDR3 DNA is TGTGCCAGCAAGGGGTACAGGGACTACGAGCAGTACTTC.

J is TRBJ2-2 and V is TRBV5-4; D may be TRBD1 (6 bases). The CDR3 sequence is 15 residues long. Deletions cut 4 bases from V and 3 bases from J, with 13 bases between. CDR1 is SGHNT, CDR2 YYREEE, per germline (reference sequence). CDR3 sequence reads: CASSPGQTYTGELFF. CDR3 DNA sequence: TGTGCCAGCAGCCCCGGACAGACCTACACCGGGGAGCTGTTTTTT.

The genes are TRBV5-1 and TRBJ1-1; TRBD1 matches 8 bases. Germline lookup yields CDR1 SGHRS and CDR2 YFSETQ. V lost 1 base to trimming and J lost 0 bases; unmatched junction nucleotides: 2. The CDR3 runs 15 residues. CDR3 in amino acids: CASSLSGGMNTEAFF. The CDR3 coding sequence is TGCGCCAGCAGCTTGTCAGGGGGCATGAACACTGAAGCTTTCTTT. Drawing the rest from reference TRBV5-1 and TRBJ1-1, the complete variable domain is KAGVTQTPRYLIKTRGQQVTLSCSPISGHRSVSWYQQTPGQGLQFLFEYFSETQRNKGNFPGRFSGRQFSNSRSEMNVSTLELGDSALYLCASSLSGGMNTEAFFGQGTRLTVV.

The rearrangement links TRBV24-1 to TRBJ1-6; 10 nucleotides align to TRBD1. The trim removed 4 bases at V and 7 bases at J, leaving 3 bases unmatched. The CDR3 spans 15 residues. CDR1 and CDR2 (germline): KGHDR, SFDVKD. The CDR3 sequence is CATSEWDRGNSPLHF. CDR3 sequence (DNA): TGTGCCACCAGTGAGTGGGACAGGGGCAATTCACCCCTCCACTTT.

V is TRBV28 and J is TRBJ2-1; TRBD2 might be the D (6 bases). Germline assignment: CDR1 MDHEN and CDR2 SYDVKM. This CDR3 region has 13 residues. The V end lost 2 bases, the J end lost 8 bases, and 10 bases lay between the germline ends. CDR3 bases: TGTGCCAGCAGTTTAGGCCCTAGCGATGAGCAGTTCTTC. Translating gives CASSLGPSDEQFF.

The genes are TRBV2 and TRBJ2-1; perhaps TRBD1 as D (6 bases). The germline V and J ends were trimmed by 3 bases and 0 bases, with 9 bases remaining between them. CDR3 length: 15 amino acids. Germline CDR1 SNHLY, CDR2 FYNNEI. CDR3: CASSDQGSSYNEQFF. CDR3 DNA: TGTGCCAGCAGTGACCAGGGGAGCTCCTACAATGAGCAGTTCTTC.

The rearrangement uses TRBV12-3 or TRBV12-4 and TRBJ1-2; a possible D gene is TRBD1 (5 bases). The V gene lost 3 bases and the J gene lost 1 base, with 6 bases spanning the gap. This CDR3 contains 13 residues. DNA for the CDR3: TGTGCCAGCAGTTTCGACAGTAACTATGGCTACACCTTC. Its translation: CASSFDSNYGYTF.

The V gene is TRBV28, the J gene TRBJ1-5; D gene ambiguous. The V gene's germline CDR1 is MDHEN and CDR2 SYDVKM. There are 14 residues in the CDR3. The V end was cut by 5 bases, the J end by 9 bases, with 17 bases between. CDR3 in DNA: TGTGCCAGCAGTGCCCTAACGTCCGTATCGCCCCAGCATTTT. Protein sequence: CASSALTSVSPQHF. The full variable domain, completed using reference TRBV28 and TRBJ1-5, is DVKVTQSSRYLVKRTGEKVFLECVQDMDHENMFWYRQDPGLGLRLIYFSYDVKMKEKGDIPEGYSVSREKKERFSLILESASTNQTSMYLCASSALTSVSPQHFGDGTRLSIL.

This rearrangement joins TRBV30 to TRBJ1-2; D may be TRBD1 (5 bases). Deletions cut 0 bases from V and 8 bases from J, with 10 bases between. Germline V CDR1 and CDR2: GTSNPN, SVGIG (reference sequence). The CDR3 sequence is 12 residues long. The CDR3 reads CAWSVGGSGYTF. In DNA form, the CDR3 reads TGTGCCTGGAGTGTGGGGGGGAGCGGCTACACCTTC.

The V and J genes are TRBV10-3 and TRBJ2-1, with TRBD2 identical over 11 bases. CDR3 size: 19 residues. V shed 0 bases, J shed 2 bases, and the junction held 9 bases outside the gene matches. Germline lookup yields CDR1 ENHRY and CDR2 SYGVKD. The CDR3 bases are TGTGCCATCAGTGAGTCGATGCTAGCGGGAGGCCAAACCTACAATGAGCAGTTCTTC. Its protein product is CAISESMLAGGQTYNEQFF.

The genes are TRBV7-2 and TRBJ1-2; TRBD1 might be the D (5 bases). CDR1 SGHTA and CDR2 FQGNSA come from the germline V gene. Trimming cost V 4 bases and J 2 bases, with 8 bases left between them. The CDR3 totals 13 residues. This CDR3 is CASSSGGNYGYTF. The CDR3 nucleotides read TGTGCCAGCAGCTCCGGGGGGAACTATGGCTACACCTTC.

The rearrangement joins TRBV28 to TRBJ2-7; 9 bases fit TRBD1. The V gene end was trimmed by 5 bases and the J gene end by 6 bases; junction bases not matched to a gene: 8. CDR1 and CDR2 (germline): MDHEN, SYDVKM. The CDR3 consists of 14 residues. For the CDR3, the DNA is TGTGCCAGCAGTCGACCGGGACAGGGTGTCGAGCAGTACTTC. This gives the protein CASSRPGQGVEQYF.

V and J are TRBV10-1 and TRBJ2-5; no firm D call. Germline V gene data show CDR1 as WNHNN and CDR2 as SYGVQD (reference sequence). The CDR3 is 14 residues long. Trimming removed 0 bases from V and 5 bases from J, with 10 bases in between. CDR3 sequence reads: CASSESGRTETQYF. For the CDR3, the DNA is TGCGCCAGCAGTGAGTCGGGCCGCACGGAGACCCAGTACTTC.

The rearrangement joins TRBV15 to TRBJ2-7; D is possibly TRBD1 (5 bases). V shed 0 bases and J shed 0 bases, with 9 bases lying between them. CDR1 is LNHNV, CDR2 YYDKDF, per germline (reference sequence). The CDR3 is 15 residues long. The CDR3 bases are TGTGCCACCAGCAGAGATTCGCAGGGCTCCTACGAGCAGTACTTC. It is translated as CATSRDSQGSYEQYF.

This clone was seen once. V gene TRBV19 combines with J gene TRBJ2-7, with 8 positions matching TRBD1. Germline loops: CDR1 LNHDA, CDR2 SQIVND (reference sequence). CDR3 length: 15 amino acids. Germline trimming cut 5 bases from V and 0 bases from J; bases unmatched to any gene: 6. Written as DNA, the CDR3 is TGTGCCAGTAGTCCAGGGGGCGACTACTCCTACGAGCAGTACTTC. It yields the protein CASSPGGDYSYEQYF.